This T cell receptor (beta chain) was retrieved from a study of blood T cell repertoires in COVID-19. Study details: T cells, B-cell-depleted T cells, or PBMCs provided the cDNA or gDNA that served as material.

CDR3 length: 14 residues. Trimming pared 4 bases from V and 0 bases from J, leaving 10 bases between. Germline CDR1 is MNHEY and CDR2 is SVGAGI. Sequencing used immunoSEQ multiplex PCR; TCRdb keeps in-frame clones, though not all of them. The sample yields about 350,000 clones, 88% seen once. The rearrangement uses TRBV6-5 and TRBJ2-7; D is perhaps TRBD1 (5 bases). The material sequenced was peripheral blood. This TCR derives from a woman aged 70-85 years with COVID-19, enrolled during active disease. The CDR3 DNA sequence: TGTGCCAGCAGTTTCACGGACACCTCCTACGAGCAGTACTTC. Its protein product is CASSFTDTSYEQYF.